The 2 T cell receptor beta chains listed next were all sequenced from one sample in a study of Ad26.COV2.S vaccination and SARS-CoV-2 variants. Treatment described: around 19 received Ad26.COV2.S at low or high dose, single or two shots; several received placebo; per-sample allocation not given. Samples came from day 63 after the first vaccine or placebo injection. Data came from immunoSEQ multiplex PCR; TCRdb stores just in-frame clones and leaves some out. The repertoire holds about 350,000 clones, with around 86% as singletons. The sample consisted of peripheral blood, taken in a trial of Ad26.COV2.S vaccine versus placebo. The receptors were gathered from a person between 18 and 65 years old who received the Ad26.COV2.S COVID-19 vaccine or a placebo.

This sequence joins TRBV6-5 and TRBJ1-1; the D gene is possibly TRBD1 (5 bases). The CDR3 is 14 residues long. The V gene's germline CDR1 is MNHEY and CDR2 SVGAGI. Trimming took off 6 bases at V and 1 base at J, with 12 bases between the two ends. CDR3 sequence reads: CASRKGSANTEAFF. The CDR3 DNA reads TGTGCCAGCAGGAAGGGGTCGGCGAACACTGAAGCTTTCTTT.

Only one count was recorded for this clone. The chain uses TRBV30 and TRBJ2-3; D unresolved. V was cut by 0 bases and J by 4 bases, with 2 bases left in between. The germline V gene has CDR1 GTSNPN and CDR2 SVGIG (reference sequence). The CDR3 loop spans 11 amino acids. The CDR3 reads CAWSVPDTQYF. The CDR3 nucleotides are TGTGCCTGGAGTGTACCAGATACGCAGTATTTT.